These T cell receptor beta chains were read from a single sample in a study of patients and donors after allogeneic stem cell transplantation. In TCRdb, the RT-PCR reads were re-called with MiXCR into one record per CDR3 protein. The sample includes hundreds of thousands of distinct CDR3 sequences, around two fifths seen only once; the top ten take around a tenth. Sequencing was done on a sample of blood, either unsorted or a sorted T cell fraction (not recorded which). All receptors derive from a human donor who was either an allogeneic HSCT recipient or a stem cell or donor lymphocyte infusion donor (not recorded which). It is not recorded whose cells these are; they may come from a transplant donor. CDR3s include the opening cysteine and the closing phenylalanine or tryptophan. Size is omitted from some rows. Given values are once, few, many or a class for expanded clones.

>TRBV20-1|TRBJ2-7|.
CSAILLRDYSYEQYF
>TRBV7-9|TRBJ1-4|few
CASSSRGPATNEKLFF
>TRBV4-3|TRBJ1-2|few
CASSQDWQGAGYGYTF
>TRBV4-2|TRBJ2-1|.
CASSQELKYNEQFF
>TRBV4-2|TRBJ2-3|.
CASSQTTADTQYF
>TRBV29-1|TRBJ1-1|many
CSVLLDRDLNTEAFF
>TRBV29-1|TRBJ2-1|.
CSVVGGDDILQFF
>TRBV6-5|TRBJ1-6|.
CASSGQGGRNSPLHF
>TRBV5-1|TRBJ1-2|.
CASSSEGNYGYTF
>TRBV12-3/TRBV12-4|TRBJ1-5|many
CASSLRAGGNQPQHF
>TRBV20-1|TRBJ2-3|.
CSAREPTDTQYF
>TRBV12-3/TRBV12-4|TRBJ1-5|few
CASSPRSTGLPQHF
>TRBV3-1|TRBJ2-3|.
CASSQGAGVADTQYF
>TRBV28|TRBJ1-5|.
CASQQGSGPQHF
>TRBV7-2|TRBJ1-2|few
CASSLRGLYGYTF
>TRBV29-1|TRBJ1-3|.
CSGALGSGNTIYF
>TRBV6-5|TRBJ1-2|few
CASSRTVGDYGYTF
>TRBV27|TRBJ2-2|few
CASSLRAGTGELFF
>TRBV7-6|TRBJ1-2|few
CASSLFAGNGRQDYGYTF
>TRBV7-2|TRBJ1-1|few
CASSLGWGLTEAFF
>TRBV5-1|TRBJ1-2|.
CASSLAPGAWNGYTF
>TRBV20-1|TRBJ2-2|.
CSARRTENTGELFF
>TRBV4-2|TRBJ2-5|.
CASSQEIMAETQYF
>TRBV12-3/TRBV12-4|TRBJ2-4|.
CASSLLDRGNIQYF
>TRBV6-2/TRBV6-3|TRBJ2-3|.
CASSLTSGGPDTQYF
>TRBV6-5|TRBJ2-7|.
CASTSRIQGRAYEQYF
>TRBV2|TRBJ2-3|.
CASTIPLGPDTQYF